Presented here are 18 T cell receptor beta chains from one specimen sequenced in a study of CD8+CD57+ T cells in acquired aplastic anemia. Genomic DNA, serving as template, underwent TCR beta VDJ and CDR3 profiling. One entry per CDR3 protein results from TCRdb running MiXCR on the reads. Of about 270,000 distinct CDR3 sequences listed, roughly three fifths are singletons. The sequencing input was sorted CD4+, CD8+, or CD8+CD57+ T cells (not recorded which) from PBMCs. The receptors stem from a human donor with severe aplastic anemia or a healthy control (not recorded which).

The table lists this clonotype with a few counts. This chain uses TRBV7-9 with TRBJ2-3; unclear D gene. Trimming cost V 1 base and J 3 bases, with 14 bases left between them. The CDR3 totals 16 residues. Germline CDR1 SEHNR, CDR2 FQNEAQ (reference sequence). The CDR3 DNA reads as TGTGCCAGCAGCTTAGTCGCTAGTAGTAAAACAGATACGCAGTATTTT. It yields the protein CASSLVASSKTDTQYF. The full variable domain, its missing parts supplied by reference TRBV7-9 and TRBJ2-3, is DTGVSQNPRHKITKRGQNVTFRCDPISEHNRLYWYRQTLGQGPEFLTYFQNEAQLEKSRLLSDRFSAERPKGSFSTLEIQRTEQGDSAMYLCASSLVASSKTDTQYFGPGTRLTVL.

This clonotype was picked up one time. V and J are TRBV29-1 and TRBJ2-3; 10 bases match TRBD2. The V gene's germline CDR1 is SQVTM and CDR2 ANQGSEA. Germline trimming cut 8 bases from V and 0 bases from J; bases unmatched to any gene: 5. The CDR3 covers 14 residues. Here the CDR3 reads CSLLAGLSTDTQYF. As DNA, the CDR3 is TGCAGCTTACTAGCGGGGCTGAGCACAGATACGCAGTATTTT.

This rearrangement joins TRBV7-8 to TRBJ1-5, with D tentatively TRBD1 (6 bases). The CDR3 consists of 15 residues. The germline V gene has CDR1 SGHVS and CDR2 FQNEAQ. Deletions cut 3 bases from V and 6 bases from J, with 15 bases between. In DNA, the CDR3 is TGTGCCAGCAGCTTGGTTAAACAGGGATCTCAGCCCCAGCATTTT. As protein: CASSLVKQGSQPQHF. Full variable domain (remainder filled in from reference TRBV7-8 and TRBJ1-5): GAGVSQSPRYKVAKRGQDVALRCDPISGHVSLFWYQQALGQGPEFLTYFQNEAQLDKSGLPSDRFFAERPEGSVSTLKIQRTQQEDSAVYLCASSLVKQGSQPQHFGDGTRLSIL.

This clonotype occurred many times. J is TRBJ2-2 and V is TRBV9; either TRBD1 or TRBD2 may supply D (6 bases each). Deletions cut 0 bases from V and 3 bases from J, with 12 bases between. The length of the CDR3 is 16 residues. CDR1 and CDR2 from the germline V gene are SGDLS and YYNGEE. CDR3 nucleotides: TGTGCCAGCAGCGTAGGAGGAGGGGGACACACCGGGGAGCTGTTTTTT. Protein product: CASSVGGGGHTGELFF.

The gene calls are TRBV6-1 and TRBJ2-7; tentatively, D is TRBD2 (6 bases). Trimming cost V 4 bases and J 4 bases, with 8 bases left between them. The CDR3 contains 12 residues. Germline CDR1 MNHNS, CDR2 SASEGT. CDR3 sequence reads: CASSGGRYEQYF. CDR3 sequence (DNA): TGTGCCAGCAGTGGTGGGAGGTACGAGCAGTACTTC.

V is TRBV5-1 and J is TRBJ1-1, with a tentative D call TRBD1 (5 bases). Germline values: CDR1 SGHRS, CDR2 YFSETQ. This CDR3 comprises 13 residues. With 6 bases removed from V and 1 base from J, the gap between germline ends came to 10 bases. The CDR3 protein is CASMRGPNTEAFF. For the CDR3, the DNA is TGCGCCAGCATGCGGGGCCCGAACACTGAAGCTTTCTTT.

This clonotype has ten or more counts. The chain employs TRBV11-2 and TRBJ2-3; unclear D gene. This CDR3 has 15 residues. Germline V gives CDR1 SGHAT, CDR2 FQNNGV. The V end lost 5 bases, the J end lost 0 bases, and 12 bases lay between the germline ends. The CDR3 loop is CASSPTVRSTDTQYF. CDR3 sequence (DNA): TGTGCCAGCAGCCCCACGGTTAGGAGCACAGATACGCAGTATTTT. The entire variable domain, with the rest obtained from reference TRBV11-2 and TRBJ2-3, is as follows: EAGVAQSPRYKIIEKRQSVAFWCNPISGHATLYWYQQILGQGPKLLIQFQNNGVVDDSQLPKDRFSAERLKGVDSTLKIQPAKLEDSAVYLCASSPTVRSTDTQYFGPGTRLTVL.

This clonotype was picked up many times. V is TRBV30 and J is TRBJ2-1; D gene unclear. This CDR3 has 13 amino acids. V gave up 4 bases and J gave up 0 bases, with 7 bases separating them. Germline-derived CDR1 and CDR2 are GTSNPN and SVGIG (reference sequence). CDR3 region: CAWTFSSYNEQFF. In nucleotides, the CDR3 is TGTGCCTGGACCTTCAGCTCCTACAATGAGCAGTTCTTC.

The chain carries TRBV5-1 and TRBJ2-7; 8 nucleotides agree with TRBD1. V was clipped by 2 bases and J by 0 bases; unmatched bases: 1. In germline, CDR1 is SGHRS, CDR2 YFSETQ. The CDR3 is 14 residues long. CDR3 coding DNA: TGCGCCAGCAGCTTCACAGGGGGCTCCTACGAGCAGTACTTC. This gives the protein CASSFTGGSYEQYF.

This clonotype has a count of ten or more. This sequence joins TRBV12-3 or TRBV12-4 and TRBJ2-1; the match to TRBD2 covers 11 bases. Losses at the gene ends were 6 bases for V and 0 bases for J; bases not matched to a gene: 7. There are 17 residues in the CDR3. CDR3 in amino acids: CASSRLAGIGSYNEQFF. The CDR3 DNA follows: TGTGCCAGCAGCCGACTAGCGGGGATAGGCTCCTACAATGAGCAGTTCTTC.

The genes are TRBV7-2 and TRBJ1-2; 7 bases are shared with TRBD1. The CDR3 is 13 residues long. Germline loops: CDR1 SGHTA, CDR2 FQGNSA. J gave up 6 bases and V 3 bases, and 4 bases lay outside the gene matches. Written as DNA, the CDR3 is TGTGCCAGCAGCTTGGGGACAGTACATGGCTACACCTTC. As protein: CASSLGTVHGYTF. The full variable domain, its missing parts supplied by reference TRBV7-2 and TRBJ1-2, is GAGVSQSPSNKVTEKGKDVELRCDPISGHTALYWYRQSLGQGLEFLIYFQGNSAPDKSGLPSDRFSAERTGGSVSTLTIQRTQQEDSAVYLCASSLGTVHGYTFGSGTRLTVV.

This clonotype was picked up many times. V gene TRBV20-1 combines with J gene TRBJ1-2; TRBD1 matches at 7 bases. This CDR3 comprises 11 residues. Germline loops: CDR1 DFQATT, CDR2 SNEGSKA (reference sequence). V trimming: 4 bases; J trimming: 7 bases; junction bases outside the gene matches: 3. In DNA form, the CDR3 reads TGCAGTGCTAAACAGGGGACTGGCTACACCTTC. This sequence encodes CSAKQGTGYTF.

This chain joins TRBV2 and TRBJ1-5, with D hard to call. Trimming removed 6 bases from V and 3 bases from J, with 9 bases in between. The CDR3 extends over 13 amino acids. Germline CDR1 is SNHLY and CDR2 is FYNNEI. The CDR3 region is CASSLGNNQPQHF. The CDR3, as DNA: TGTGCCAGCAGCCTGGGGAACAATCAGCCCCAGCATTTT.

The V and J genes are TRBV25-1 and TRBJ2-1, with no clear D. This CDR3 is 14 amino acids long. The V end was cut by 6 bases, the J end by 4 bases, with 13 bases between. Per the germline V gene, CDR1 is MGHDK and CDR2 is SYGVNS. The CDR3 sequence is CASSPLYGYNEQFF. The CDR3 DNA sequence: TGTGCCAGCAGCCCCTTATACGGGTACAATGAGCAGTTCTTC.

This clonotype was detected ten times or more. The J gene is TRBJ2-3, the V gene TRBV6-6; 10 bases line up with TRBD2. The CDR3 is made up of 19 amino acids. The germline CDR1 and CDR2 sequences are MNHNY and SVGAGI (reference sequence). The ends lost 2 bases at V and 5 bases at J; junction bases unmatched: 16. Written as DNA, the CDR3 is TGTGCCAGCAGTTACGGGACCGCCTTTTGGGCTAGCGGGGGAGATACGCAGTATTTT. Protein sequence: CASSYGTAFWASGGDTQYF.

This clonotype was found many times. V is TRBV5-1 and J is TRBJ1-1; D is perhaps TRBD1 (6 bases). This CDR3 region has 14 residues. CDR1 SGHRS and CDR2 YFSETQ come from the germline V gene. V lost 0 bases and J lost 0, with 6 bases in between. The CDR3 sequence: CASSLGQVNTEAFF. The CDR3 DNA reads as TGCGCCAGCAGCTTGGGACAGGTGAACACTGAAGCTTTCTTT. Looking up the rest from reference TRBV5-1 and TRBJ1-1 gives the full variable domain: KAGVTQTPRYLIKTRGQQVTLSCSPISGHRSVSWYQQTPGQGLQFLFEYFSETQRNKGNFPGRFSGRQFSNSRSEMNVSTLELGDSALYLCASSLGQVNTEAFFGQGTRLTVV.

The chain uses TRBV11-2 and TRBJ2-5; D not certain. With 6 bases removed from V and 2 bases from J, the gap between germline ends came to 10 bases. The CDR3 consists of 13 residues. Germline-derived CDR1 and CDR2 are SGHAT and FQNNGV. The CDR3, as DNA: TGTGCCAGCAGATACAGCGATCAAGAGACCCAGTACTTC. Protein: CASRYSDQETQYF.

This clonotype was seen many times. CDR3 DNA sequence: TGTGCCAGCAGTTTAGGGCCTCCCAATGAGCAGTTCTTC. Translating it yields CASSLGPPNEQFF. The V call is TRBV28, the J call TRBJ2-1; D unresolved. Germline CDR1 is MDHEN and CDR2 is SYDVKM. V shed 2 bases and J shed 6 bases, with 8 bases lying between them. This CDR3 has 13 residues.